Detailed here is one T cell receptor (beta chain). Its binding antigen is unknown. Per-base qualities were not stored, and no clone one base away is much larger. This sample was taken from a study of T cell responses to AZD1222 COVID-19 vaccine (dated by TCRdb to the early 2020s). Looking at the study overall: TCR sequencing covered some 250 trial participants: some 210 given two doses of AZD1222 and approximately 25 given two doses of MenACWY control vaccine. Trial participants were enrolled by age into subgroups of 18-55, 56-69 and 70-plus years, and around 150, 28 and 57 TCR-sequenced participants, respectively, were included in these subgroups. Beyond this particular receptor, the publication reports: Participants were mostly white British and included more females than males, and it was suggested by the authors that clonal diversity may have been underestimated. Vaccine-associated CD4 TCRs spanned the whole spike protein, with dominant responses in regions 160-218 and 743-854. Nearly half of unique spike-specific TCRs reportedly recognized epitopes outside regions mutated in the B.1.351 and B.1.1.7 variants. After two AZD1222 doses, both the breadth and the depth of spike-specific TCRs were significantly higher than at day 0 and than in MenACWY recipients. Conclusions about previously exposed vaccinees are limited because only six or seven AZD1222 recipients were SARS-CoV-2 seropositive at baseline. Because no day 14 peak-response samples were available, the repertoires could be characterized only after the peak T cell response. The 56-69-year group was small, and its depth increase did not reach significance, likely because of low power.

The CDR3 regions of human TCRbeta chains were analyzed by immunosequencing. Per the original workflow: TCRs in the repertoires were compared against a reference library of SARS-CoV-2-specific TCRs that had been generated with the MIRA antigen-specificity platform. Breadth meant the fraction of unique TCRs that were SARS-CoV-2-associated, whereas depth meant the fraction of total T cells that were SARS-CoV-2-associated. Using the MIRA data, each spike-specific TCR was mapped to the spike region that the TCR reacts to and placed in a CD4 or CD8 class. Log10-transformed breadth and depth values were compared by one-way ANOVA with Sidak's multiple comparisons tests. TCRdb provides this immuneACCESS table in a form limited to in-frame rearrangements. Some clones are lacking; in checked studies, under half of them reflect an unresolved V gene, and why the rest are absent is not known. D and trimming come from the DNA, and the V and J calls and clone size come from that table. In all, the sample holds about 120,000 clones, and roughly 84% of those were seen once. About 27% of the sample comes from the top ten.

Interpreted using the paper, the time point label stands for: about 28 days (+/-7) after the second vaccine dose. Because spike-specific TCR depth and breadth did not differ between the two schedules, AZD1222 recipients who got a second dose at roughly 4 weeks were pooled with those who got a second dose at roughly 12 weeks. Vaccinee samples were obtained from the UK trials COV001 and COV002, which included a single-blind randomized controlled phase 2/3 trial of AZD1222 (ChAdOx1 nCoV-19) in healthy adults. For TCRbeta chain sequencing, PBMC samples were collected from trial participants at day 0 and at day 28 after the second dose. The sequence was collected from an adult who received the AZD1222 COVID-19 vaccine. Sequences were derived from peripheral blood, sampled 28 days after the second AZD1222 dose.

The CDR3 is CSASLSETQYF. The base sequence is TGCAGTGCTAGTCTGTCCGAGACCCAGTACTTC. Here the chain combines TRBV20-1 and TRBJ2-5; too little of a D gene remains to name it. The CDR3 measures 11 amino acids from cysteine to phenylalanine. The entry retains the CDR3 DNA only, 33 bases that are in frame from base 1. The germline ends are 7 bases apart after V is trimmed by 3 bases and J by 5 bases. From a lookup of the germline V gene (reference sequence), CDR1 and CDR2 are DFQATT and SNEGSKA.